Here is one TCR beta chain with its context. What it binds is unknown. This record belongs to a study of cytomegalovirus exposure and HLA in healthy donors. Across the study: Of the donors genotyped, approximately 400 in all, 65% to 90% fell in the Caucasian-associated ancestry cluster. General study points: Excluded: some indistinguishable V segments such as TRBV6-2 and TRBV6-3. Accurate prediction of HLA-A and HLA-B alleles (for most subjects) was reportedly achieved from TCR beta sequences.

V lost 0 bases and J lost 6; bases outside the gene matches: 2. Looked up from germline, CDR1 is SGHVS and CDR2 is FQNEAQ. This CDR3 region has 14 residues. Primers: 60 Vbeta forward and 13 Jbeta reverse. Profiled with immunoSEQ multiplex PCR; TCRdb holds only in-frame clones, not every one. Recorded for this sample: fewer than 150,000 clones. The sequencing sample was made of PBMCs. The V call is TRBV7-8, the J call TRBJ1-2; 9 bases agree with TRBD1. The receptor comes from a middle-aged man in good health and CMV-seronegative. The CDR3: CASSLAGQGDGYTF. The CDR3 nucleotides are TGTGCCAGCAGCTTAGCGGGACAGGGTGATGGCTACACCTTC.